In this sample, the clone carrying this T cell receptor beta chain turned up once. The antigen is unknown. The data derive from a study of cytomegalovirus exposure and HLA in healthy donors. Overall study findings and caveats: TCR beta V- and J-gene trimming, according to a later analysis, was linked to a missense DCLRE1C variant.

Trimming took 3 bases from V and 3 from J; bases not matched to a gene: 2. This CDR3 has 14 residues. CDR1 SGHNT and CDR2 YYREEE come from the germline V gene (reference sequence). Whereas donors were nominally healthy upon sampling, unrecorded immune exposures were probable. Amplification used 60 Vbeta primers and 13 Jbeta primers. The protocol was immunoSEQ multiplex PCR, while the TCRdb copy is restricted to in-frame clones and leaves out a portion. The sample lists 55,000 to 75,000 clones; approximately 60% were seen once. The receptor was isolated from a man younger than 45 in good health and CMV-seronegative. The rearrangement links TRBV5-4 to TRBJ2-7; 11 nucleotides agree with TRBD1. The material sequenced was PBMCs. CDR3 coding DNA: TGTGCCAGCAGCTGGGGGACAGGGGGCTACGAGCAGTACTTC. Its protein product is CASSWGTGGYEQYF. Based on the CDR3 plus reference TRBV5-4 and TRBJ2-7, the full variable domain is ETGVTQSPTHLIKTRGQQVTLRCSSQSGHNTVSWYQQALGQGPQFIFQYYREEENGRGNFPPRFSGLQFPNYSSELNVNALELDDSALYLCASSWGTGGYEQYFGPGTRLTVT.